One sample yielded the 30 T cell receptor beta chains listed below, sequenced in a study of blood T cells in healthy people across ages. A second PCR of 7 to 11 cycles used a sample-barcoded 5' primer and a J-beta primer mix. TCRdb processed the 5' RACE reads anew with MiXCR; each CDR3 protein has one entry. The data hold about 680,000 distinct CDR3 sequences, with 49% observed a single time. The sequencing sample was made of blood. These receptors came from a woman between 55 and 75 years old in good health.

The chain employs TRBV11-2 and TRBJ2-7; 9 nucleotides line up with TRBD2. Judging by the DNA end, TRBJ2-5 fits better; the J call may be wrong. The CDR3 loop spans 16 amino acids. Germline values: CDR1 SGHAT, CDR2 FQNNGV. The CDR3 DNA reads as TGTGCCAGCAGCTTAGCCCCTAGCGGGATAAAGGAGACCCAGTACTTC. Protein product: CASSLAPSGIKETQYF.

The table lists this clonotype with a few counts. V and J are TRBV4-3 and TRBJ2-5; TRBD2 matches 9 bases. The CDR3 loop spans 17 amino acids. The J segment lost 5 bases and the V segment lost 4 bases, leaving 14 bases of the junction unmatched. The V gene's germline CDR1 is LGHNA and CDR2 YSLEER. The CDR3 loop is CASSRGGGGRVEETQYF. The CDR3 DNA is TGCGCCAGCAGCCGAGGAGGTGGCGGGAGGGTCGAGGAGACCCAGTACTTC.

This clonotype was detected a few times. This chain's CDR3 is CSGGLWGRETQYF. The CDR3 DNA sequence: TGCAGCGGGGGGCTTTGGGGGAGGGAGACCCAGTACTTC. The chain uses TRBV29-1 and TRBJ2-5; tentatively, D is TRBD1 or TRBD2 (6 bases each). This CDR3 is built from 13 residues. Germline lookup yields CDR1 SQVTM and CDR2 ANQGSEA. Trimming removed 7 bases at V and 5 bases at J, with 17 bases between.

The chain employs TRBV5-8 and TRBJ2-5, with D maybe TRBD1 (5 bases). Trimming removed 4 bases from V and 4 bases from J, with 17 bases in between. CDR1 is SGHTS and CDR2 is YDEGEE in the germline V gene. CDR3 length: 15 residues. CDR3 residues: CASSVGNRPPETQYF. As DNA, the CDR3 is TGTGCCAGCAGCGTGGGAAACAGGCCCCCAGAGACCCAGTACTTC. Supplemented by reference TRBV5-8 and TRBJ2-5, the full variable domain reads EAGVTQSPTHLIKTRGQQATLRCSPISGHTSVYWYQQALGLGLQFLLWYDEGEERNRGNFPPRFSGRQFPNYSSELNVNALELEDSALYLCASSVGNRPPETQYFGPGTRLLVL.

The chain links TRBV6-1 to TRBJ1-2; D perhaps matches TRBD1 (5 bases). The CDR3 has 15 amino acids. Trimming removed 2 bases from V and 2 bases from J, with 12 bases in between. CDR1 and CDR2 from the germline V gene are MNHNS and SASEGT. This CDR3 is CASSERDGFNYGYTF. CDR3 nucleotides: TGTGCCAGCAGTGAAAGGGACGGTTTCAACTATGGCTACACCTTC.

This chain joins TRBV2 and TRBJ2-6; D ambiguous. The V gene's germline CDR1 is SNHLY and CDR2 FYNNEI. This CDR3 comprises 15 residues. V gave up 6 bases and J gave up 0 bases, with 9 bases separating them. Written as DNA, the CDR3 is TGTGCCAGCAGAGACTGGAGCTCTGGGGCCAACGTCCTGACTTTC. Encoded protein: CASRDWSSGANVLTF.

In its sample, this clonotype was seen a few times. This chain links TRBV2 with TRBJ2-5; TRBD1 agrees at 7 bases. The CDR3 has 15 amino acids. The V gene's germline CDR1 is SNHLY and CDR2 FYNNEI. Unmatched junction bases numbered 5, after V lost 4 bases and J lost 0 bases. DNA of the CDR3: TGTGCCAGCAGTGTGAGGGGACAGAACCAAGAGACCCAGTACTTC. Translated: CASSVRGQNQETQYF.

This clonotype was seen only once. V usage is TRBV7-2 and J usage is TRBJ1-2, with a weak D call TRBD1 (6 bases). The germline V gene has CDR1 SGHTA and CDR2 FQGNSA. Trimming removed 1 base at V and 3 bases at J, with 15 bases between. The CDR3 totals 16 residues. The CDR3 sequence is CASSLGFGTRDYGYTF. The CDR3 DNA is TGTGCCAGCAGCTTAGGGTTCGGGACAAGAGACTATGGCTACACCTTC. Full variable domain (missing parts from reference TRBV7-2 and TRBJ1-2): GAGVSQSPSNKVTEKGKDVELRCDPISGHTALYWYRQSLGQGLEFLIYFQGNSAPDKSGLPSDRFSAERTGGSVSTLTIQRTQQEDSAVYLCASSLGFGTRDYGYTFGSGTRLTVV.

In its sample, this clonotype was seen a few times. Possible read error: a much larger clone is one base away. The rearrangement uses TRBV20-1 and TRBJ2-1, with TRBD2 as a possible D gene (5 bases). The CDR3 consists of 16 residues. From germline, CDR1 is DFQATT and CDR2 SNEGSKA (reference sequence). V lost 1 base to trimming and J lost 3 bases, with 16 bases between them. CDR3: CSARGPLAGDYNEQFF. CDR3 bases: TGCAGTGCTAGAGGTCCTCTTGCGGGCGACTACAATGAGCAGTTCTTC.

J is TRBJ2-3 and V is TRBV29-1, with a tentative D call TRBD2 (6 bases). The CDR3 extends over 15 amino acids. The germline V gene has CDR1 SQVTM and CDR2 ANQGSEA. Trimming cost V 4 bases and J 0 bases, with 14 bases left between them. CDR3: CSVVLARSSTDTQYF. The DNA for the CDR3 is TGCAGCGTTGTACTAGCCCGATCTAGCACAGATACGCAGTATTTT.

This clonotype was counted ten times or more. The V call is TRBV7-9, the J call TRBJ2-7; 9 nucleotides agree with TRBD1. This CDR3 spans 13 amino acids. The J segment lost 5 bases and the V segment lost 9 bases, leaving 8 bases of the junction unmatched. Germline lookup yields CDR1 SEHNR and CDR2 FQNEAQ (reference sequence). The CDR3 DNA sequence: TGTGCCAGTCACCGGGACAGGGAGGACGAGCAGTACTTC. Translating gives CASHRDREDEQYF.

The CDR3 DNA reads TGTGCCAGCAGCCCCCGGGGGGGGCCGCATATGGCAGATACGCAGTATTTT. Its protein product is CASSPRGGPHMADTQYF. The J gene is TRBJ2-3, the V gene TRBV7-9; 8 nucleotides match TRBD2. The CDR3 is 17 residues long. Germline CDR1 and CDR2: SEHNR and FQNEAQ (reference sequence). Trimming took 5 bases from V and 4 from J; bases not matched to a gene: 14.

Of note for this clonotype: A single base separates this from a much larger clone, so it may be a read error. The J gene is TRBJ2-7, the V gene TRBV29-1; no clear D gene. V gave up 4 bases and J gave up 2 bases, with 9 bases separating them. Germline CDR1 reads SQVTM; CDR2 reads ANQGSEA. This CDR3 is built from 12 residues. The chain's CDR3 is CSVAGSTYEQYF. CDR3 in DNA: TGCAGCGTTGCTGGCAGCACCTACGAGCAGTACTTC.

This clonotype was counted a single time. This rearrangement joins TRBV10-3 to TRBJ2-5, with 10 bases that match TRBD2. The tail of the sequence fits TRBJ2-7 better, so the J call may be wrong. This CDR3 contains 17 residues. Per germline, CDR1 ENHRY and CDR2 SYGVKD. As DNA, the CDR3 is TGTGCCATCAGTGTATCCGCCGCGGGGACTAGCGTCAACGAGCAGTACTTC. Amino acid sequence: CAISVSAAGTSVNEQYF.

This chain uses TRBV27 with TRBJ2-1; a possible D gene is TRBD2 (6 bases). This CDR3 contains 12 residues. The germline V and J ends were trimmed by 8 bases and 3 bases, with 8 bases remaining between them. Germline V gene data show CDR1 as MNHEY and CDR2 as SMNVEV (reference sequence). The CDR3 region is CASGRYYNEQFF. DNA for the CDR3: TGTGCCAGCGGGAGGTACTACAATGAGCAGTTCTTC.

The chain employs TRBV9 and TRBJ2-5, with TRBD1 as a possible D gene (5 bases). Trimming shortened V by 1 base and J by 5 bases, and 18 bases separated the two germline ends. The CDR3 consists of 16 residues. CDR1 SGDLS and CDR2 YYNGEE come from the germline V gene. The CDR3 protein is CASSVNSRGSWETQYF. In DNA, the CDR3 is TGTGCCAGCAGCGTAAATAGTAGGGGTTCATGGGAGACCCAGTACTTC. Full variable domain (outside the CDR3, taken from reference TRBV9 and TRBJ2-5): DSGVTQTPKHLITATGQRVTLRCSPRSGDLSVYWYQQSLDQGLQFLIQYYNGEERAKGNILERFSAQQFPDLHSELNLSSLELGDSALYFCASSVNSRGSWETQYFGPGTRLLVL.

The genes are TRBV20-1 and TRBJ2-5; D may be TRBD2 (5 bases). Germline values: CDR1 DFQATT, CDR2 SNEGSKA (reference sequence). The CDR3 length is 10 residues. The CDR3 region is CIALAETQYF. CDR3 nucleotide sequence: TGCATTGCCCTAGCTGAGACCCAGTACTTC.

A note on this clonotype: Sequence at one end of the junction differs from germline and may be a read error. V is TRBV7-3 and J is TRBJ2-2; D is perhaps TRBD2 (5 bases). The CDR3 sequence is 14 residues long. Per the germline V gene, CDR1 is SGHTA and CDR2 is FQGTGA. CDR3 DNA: TGTGCCAGCAGCATAAGGCGAGACACCGGGGAGCCGTTTTTT. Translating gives CASSIRRDTGEPFF.

CDR3 coding DNA: TGTGCCAGCAGTTTAGATCAGCTTGGTCAGGGGGCGTACGAGCAGTACTTC. Translated, it gives CASSLDQLGQGAYEQYF. This chain connects TRBV28 to TRBJ2-5; 8 bases line up with TRBD1. Gene TRBJ2-7 matches the end of the DNA better, so the J call may be wrong. The CDR3 is made up of 17 amino acids. Germline V lookup: CDR1 MDHEN, CDR2 SYDVKM.

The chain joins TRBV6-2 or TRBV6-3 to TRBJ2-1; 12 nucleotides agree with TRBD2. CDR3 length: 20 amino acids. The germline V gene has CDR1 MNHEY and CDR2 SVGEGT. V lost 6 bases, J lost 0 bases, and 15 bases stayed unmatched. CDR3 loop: CASREGLAGKRGSSYNEQFF. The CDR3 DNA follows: TGTGCCAGCAGGGAAGGACTAGCGGGAAAAAGGGGAAGCTCCTACAATGAGCAGTTCTTC.

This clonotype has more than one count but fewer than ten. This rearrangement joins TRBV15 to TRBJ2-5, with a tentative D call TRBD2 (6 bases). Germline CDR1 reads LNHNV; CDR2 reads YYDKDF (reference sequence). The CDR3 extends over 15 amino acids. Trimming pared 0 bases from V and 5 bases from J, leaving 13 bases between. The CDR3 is CATSRDNSGRETQYF. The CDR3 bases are TGTGCCACCAGCAGAGATAATTCAGGGAGGGAGACCCAGTACTTC.

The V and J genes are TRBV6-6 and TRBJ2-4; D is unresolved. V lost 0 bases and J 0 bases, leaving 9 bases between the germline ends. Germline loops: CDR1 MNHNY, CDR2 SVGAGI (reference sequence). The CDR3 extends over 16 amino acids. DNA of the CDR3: TGTGCCAGCAGTTACTCGGGCGGAATAGCCAAAAACATTCAGTACTTC. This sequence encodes CASSYSGGIAKNIQYF.

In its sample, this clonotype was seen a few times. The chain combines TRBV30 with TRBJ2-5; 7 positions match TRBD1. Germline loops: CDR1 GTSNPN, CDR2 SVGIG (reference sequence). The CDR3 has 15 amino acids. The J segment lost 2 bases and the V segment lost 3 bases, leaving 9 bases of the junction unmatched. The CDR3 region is CAWRTGLGRQETQYF. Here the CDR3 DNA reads TGTGCCTGGAGGACAGGGTTAGGGAGACAAGAGACCCAGTACTTC.

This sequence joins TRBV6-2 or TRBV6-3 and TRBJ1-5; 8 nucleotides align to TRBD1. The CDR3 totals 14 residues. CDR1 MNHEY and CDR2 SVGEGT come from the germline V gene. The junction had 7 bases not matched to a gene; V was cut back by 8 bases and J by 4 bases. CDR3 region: CASGNRGGNQPQHF. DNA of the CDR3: TGTGCCAGCGGAAACAGGGGGGGTAATCAGCCCCAGCATTTT.

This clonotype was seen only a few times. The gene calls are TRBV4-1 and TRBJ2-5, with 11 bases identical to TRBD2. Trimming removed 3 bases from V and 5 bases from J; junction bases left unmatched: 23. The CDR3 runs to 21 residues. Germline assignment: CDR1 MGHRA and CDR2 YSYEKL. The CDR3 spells CASSHIAGGYLAGGPWETQYF. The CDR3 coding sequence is TGCGCCAGCAGCCATATCGCTGGGGGATACTTAGCGGGAGGGCCATGGGAGACCCAGTACTTC.

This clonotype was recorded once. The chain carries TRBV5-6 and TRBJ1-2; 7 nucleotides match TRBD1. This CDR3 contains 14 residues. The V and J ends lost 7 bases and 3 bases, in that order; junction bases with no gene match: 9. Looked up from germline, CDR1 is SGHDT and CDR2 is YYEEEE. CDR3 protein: CASGQQGFDYGYTF. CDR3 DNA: TGTGCCAGCGGACAACAGGGGTTTGACTATGGCTACACCTTC.

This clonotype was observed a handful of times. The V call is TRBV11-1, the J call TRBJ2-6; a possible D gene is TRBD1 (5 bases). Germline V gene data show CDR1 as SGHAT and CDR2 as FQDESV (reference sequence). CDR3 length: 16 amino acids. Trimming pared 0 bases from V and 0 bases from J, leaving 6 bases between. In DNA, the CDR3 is TGTGCCAGCAGCTTAGCCAGGGACTCTGGGGCCAACGTCCTGACTTTC. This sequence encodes CASSLARDSGANVLTF.

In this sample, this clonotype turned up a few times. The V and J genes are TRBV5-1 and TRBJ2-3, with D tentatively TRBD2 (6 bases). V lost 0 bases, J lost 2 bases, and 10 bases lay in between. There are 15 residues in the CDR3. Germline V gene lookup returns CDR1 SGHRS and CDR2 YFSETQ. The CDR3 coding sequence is TGCGCCAGCAGCTTGGTGGGAGGCTACACAGATACGCAGTATTTT. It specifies CASSLVGGYTDTQYF.

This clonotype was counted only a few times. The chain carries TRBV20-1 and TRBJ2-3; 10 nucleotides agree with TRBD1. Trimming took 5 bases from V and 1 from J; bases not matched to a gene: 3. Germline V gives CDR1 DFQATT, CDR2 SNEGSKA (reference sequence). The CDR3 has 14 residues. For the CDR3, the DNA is TGCAGTGCTGACAGGGGGCGCGGCACAGATACGCAGTATTTT. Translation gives CSADRGRGTDTQYF.

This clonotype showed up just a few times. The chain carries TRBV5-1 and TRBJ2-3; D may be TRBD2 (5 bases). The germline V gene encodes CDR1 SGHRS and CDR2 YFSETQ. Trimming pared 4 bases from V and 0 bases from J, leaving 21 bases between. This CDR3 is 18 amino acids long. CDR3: CASSQYPGSYASTDTQYF. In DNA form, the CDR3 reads TGCGCCAGCAGCCAATACCCGGGGTCTTACGCTAGCACAGATACGCAGTATTTT.